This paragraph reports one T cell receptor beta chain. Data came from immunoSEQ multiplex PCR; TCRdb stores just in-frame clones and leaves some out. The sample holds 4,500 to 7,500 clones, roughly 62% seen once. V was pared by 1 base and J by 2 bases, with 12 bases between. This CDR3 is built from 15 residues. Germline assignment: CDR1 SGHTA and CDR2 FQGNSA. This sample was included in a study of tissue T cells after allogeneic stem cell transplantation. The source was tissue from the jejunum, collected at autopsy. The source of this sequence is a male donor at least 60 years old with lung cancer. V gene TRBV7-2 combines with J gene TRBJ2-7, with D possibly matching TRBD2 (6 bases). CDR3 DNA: TGTGCCAGCAGCTTAGATGGCCGGGGGACCTACGAGCAGTACTTC. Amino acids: CASSLDGRGTYEQYF.